The 9 T cell receptor beta chains presented below share a single source sample, sequenced in a study of vaccination and CD4 T cells after COVID-19. Antigens for these TCRs are unknown. Oncomine TCR Beta short-read sequencing was applied to DNA from cultured CD4+ T cells. TCRdb reanalysed the PCR reads using MiXCR and keeps one entry per CDR3 protein. The sample carries fewer than 25,000 distinct CDR3 sequences, around two fifths recorded once. As to treatment: 10-day PBMC culture with coronavirus spike peptide pools or control peptides (ViraFEST assay). The specimen was CD4+ T cells from blood, cultured in vitro. These receptors all come from a human donor who had recovered from COVID-19.

This clonotype occurred a few times. J is TRBJ2-2 and V is TRBV5-8; 8 bases match TRBD2. This CDR3 comprises 16 residues. V was clipped by 1 base and J by 4 bases; unmatched bases: 6. The germline V gene has CDR1 SGHTS and CDR2 YDEGEE. CDR3 loop: CASSLYAGRATGELFF. CDR3 nucleotide sequence: TGTGCCAGCAGCTTGTATGCCGGGAGGGCCACCGGGGAGCTGTTTTTT.

This chain connects TRBV14 to TRBJ1-1; possibly TRBD1 for D (6 bases). The CDR3 is 14 amino acids. V was shortened by 2 bases and J by 5 bases, with 12 bases between the two germline ends. CDR1 and CDR2 (germline): SGHDN, FVKESK. CDR3: CASSQSLRGTEAFF. CDR3 coding DNA: TGTGCCAGCAGCCAAAGTCTCAGGGGTACTGAAGCTTTCTTT. The entire variable domain, with the rest obtained from reference TRBV14 and TRBJ1-1, is as follows: EAGVTQFPSHSVIEKGQTVTLRCDPISGHDNLYWYRRVMGKEIKFLLHFVKESKQDESGMPNNRFLAERTGGTYSTLKVQPAELEDSGVYFCASSQSLRGTEAFFGQGTRLTVV.

This chain connects TRBV7-3 to TRBJ1-2; D perhaps matches TRBD1 (6 bases). CDR1 SGHTA and CDR2 FQGTGA come from the germline V gene. The CDR3 has 13 residues. Trimming took 1 base from V and 8 from J, leaving 11 bases between them. As DNA, the CDR3 is TGTGCCAGCAGCTTAATGGAGGGGGAAGGCTACACCTTC. Translation gives CASSLMEGEGYTF.

The chain couples TRBV19 to TRBJ1-2; 8 positions agree with TRBD1. Germline loops: CDR1 LNHDA, CDR2 SQIVND (reference sequence). J gave up 5 bases and V 5 bases, and 7 bases lay outside the gene matches. The CDR3 runs to 14 residues. The CDR3 DNA follows: TGTGCCAGTAGTCAGGGGGCCGGACTATATGGCTACACCTTC. Translating gives CASSQGAGLYGYTF.

The chain employs TRBV24-1 and TRBJ2-2, with 7 nucleotides matching TRBD1. Germline lookup yields CDR1 KGHDR and CDR2 SFDVKD. The CDR3 spans 17 residues. After removal of 4 bases from V and 0 bases from J, the junction contained 7 bases not matched to a gene. In DNA form, the CDR3 reads TGTGCCACCAGTGACCCGGGGACAGCCGCGAACACCGGGGAGCTGTTTTTT. Translating it yields CATSDPGTAANTGELFF.

This chain joins TRBV5-5 and TRBJ1-4; TRBD1 is a possible D gene (6 bases). Germline V CDR1 and CDR2: SGHKS, YYEKEE (reference sequence). V gave up 0 bases and J gave up 8 bases, with 14 bases separating them. The CDR3 is made up of 15 amino acids. CDR3 amino acids: CASSLEPGRGEKLFF. CDR3 nucleotide sequence: TGTGCCAGCAGCTTGGAGCCGGGTAGGGGGGAAAAACTGTTTTTT.

The chain joins TRBV30 to TRBJ1-1; D is unclear. Germline V CDR1 and CDR2: GTSNPN, SVGIG (reference sequence). V dropped 0 bases and J dropped 6 bases, with 17 bases sitting between them. The CDR3 spans 15 residues. The DNA for the CDR3 is TGTGCCTGGAGTGTACTAATAAGACCTGGCGCTGAAGCTTTCTTT. Amino acids: CAWSVLIRPGAEAFF.

This chain links TRBV29-1 with TRBJ2-3; TRBD2 matches 10 bases. This CDR3 contains 14 residues. The V gene's germline CDR1 is SQVTM and CDR2 ANQGSEA. Trimming cost V 4 bases and J 7 bases; bases outside gene matches: 8. The CDR3 bases are TGCAGCGTTGGCCAGCGGGAGGGCGCTTATACGCAGTATTTT. This sequence encodes CSVGQREGAYTQYF.

This rearrangement joins TRBV7-9 to TRBJ2-1, with 9 bases that match TRBD2. The junction had 3 bases not matched to a gene; V was cut back by 4 bases and J by 2 bases. Germline V gene sequence: CDR1 SEHNR, CDR2 FQNEAQ (reference sequence). The CDR3 loop spans 15 amino acids. The CDR3 DNA reads TGTGCCAGCAGCTCGCGGGGGGGCACCTACAATGAGCAGTTCTTC. It codes for CASSSRGGTYNEQFF.